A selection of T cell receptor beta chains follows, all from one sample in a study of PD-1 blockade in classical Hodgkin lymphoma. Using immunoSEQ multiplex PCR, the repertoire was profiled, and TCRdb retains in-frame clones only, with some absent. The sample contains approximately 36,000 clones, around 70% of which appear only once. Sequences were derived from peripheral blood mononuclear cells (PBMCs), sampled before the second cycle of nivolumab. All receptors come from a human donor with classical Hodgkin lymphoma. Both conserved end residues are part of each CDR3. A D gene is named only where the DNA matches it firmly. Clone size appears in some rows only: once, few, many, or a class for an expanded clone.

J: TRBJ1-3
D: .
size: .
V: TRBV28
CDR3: CASSPQERVENTIYF
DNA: TGTGCCAGCAGTCCACAGGAACGGGTGGAGAACACCATATATTTT

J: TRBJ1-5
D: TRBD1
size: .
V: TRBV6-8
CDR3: CASSLDRVNQPQHF
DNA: TGTGCCAGCAGTTTAGACAGGGTCAATCAGCCCCAGCATTTT

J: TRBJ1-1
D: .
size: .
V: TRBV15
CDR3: CATSRDLTVGVEAFF
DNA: TGTGCCACCAGCAGAGATTTAACAGTGGGAGTTGAAGCTTTCTTT

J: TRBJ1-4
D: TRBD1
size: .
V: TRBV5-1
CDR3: CASSLTGQGAGEKLFF
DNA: TGCGCCAGCAGCTTAACCGGACAGGGGGCGGGGGAAAAACTGTTTTTT

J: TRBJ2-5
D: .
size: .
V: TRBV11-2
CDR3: CASSLNGVPSETQYF
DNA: TGTGCCAGCAGCCTAAACGGTGTCCCATCGGAGACCCAGTACTTC

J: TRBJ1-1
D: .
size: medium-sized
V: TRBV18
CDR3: CASSPLVGGDTEAFF
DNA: TGTGCCAGCTCACCACTCGTAGGGGGGGACACTGAAGCTTTCTTT

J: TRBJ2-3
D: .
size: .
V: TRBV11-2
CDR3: CASSLDLHGTQYF
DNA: TGTGCCAGCAGCTTAGATTTGCATGGTACGCAGTATTTT

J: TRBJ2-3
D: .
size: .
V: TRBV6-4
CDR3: CASSDQPQRLSTDTQYF
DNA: TGTGCCAGCAGTGATCAGCCACAGCGACTTTCCACAGATACGCAGTATTTT

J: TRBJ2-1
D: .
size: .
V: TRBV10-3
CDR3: CASSPSNEQFF
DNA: TGTGCCTCCTCACCTAGCAATGAGCAGTTCTTC

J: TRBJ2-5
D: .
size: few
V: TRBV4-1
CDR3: CASSPHQGGASETQYF
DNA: TGCGCCAGCAGCCCCCATCAGGGGGGGGCCTCGGAGACCCAGTACTTC

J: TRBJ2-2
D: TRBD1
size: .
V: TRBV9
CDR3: CASSAPGGGRTGELFF
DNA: TGTGCCAGCAGCGCTCCAGGGGGTGGACGTACCGGGGAGCTGTTTTTT

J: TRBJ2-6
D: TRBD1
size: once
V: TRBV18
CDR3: CASSPGTATFSGANVLTF
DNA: TGTGCCAGCTCACCGGGGACAGCGACTTTCTCTGGGGCCAACGTCCTGACTTTC

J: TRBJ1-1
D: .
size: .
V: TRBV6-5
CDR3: CASSYSTSNTEAFF
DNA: TGTGCCAGCAGTTACTCGACAAGTAACACTGAAGCTTTCTTT

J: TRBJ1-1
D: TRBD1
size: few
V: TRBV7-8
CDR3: CASSLDRGNEAFF
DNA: TGTGCCAGCAGCTTGGACAGGGGCAATGAAGCTTTCTTT

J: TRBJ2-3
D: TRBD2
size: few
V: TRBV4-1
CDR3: CASSQGTSGGLTDTQYF
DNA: TGCGCCAGCAGCCAAGGGACTAGCGGGGGGCTCACAGATACGCAGTATTTT

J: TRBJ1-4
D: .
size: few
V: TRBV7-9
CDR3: CASSPRRVGTNEKLFF
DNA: TGTGCCAGCAGCCCGCGCAGGGTGGGGACTAATGAAAAACTGTTTTTT

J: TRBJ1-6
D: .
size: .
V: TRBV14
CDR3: CASSQGYSYNSPLHF
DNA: TGTGCCAGCAGCCAGGGGTACTCCTATAATTCACCCCTCCACTTT

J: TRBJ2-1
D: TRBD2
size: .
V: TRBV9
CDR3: CASSVRSGGYEQFF
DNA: TGTGCCAGCAGCGTACGATCGGGAGGCTATGAGCAGTTCTTC

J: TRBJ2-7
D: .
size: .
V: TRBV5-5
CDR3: CASSLWGSDEQYF
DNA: TGTGCCAGCAGCTTGTGGGGGAGTGACGAGCAGTACTTC

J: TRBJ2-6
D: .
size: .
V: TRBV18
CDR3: CASSPSTGGPGANVLTF
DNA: TGTGCCAGCTCACCATCGACAGGAGGCCCTGGGGCCAACGTCCTGACTTTC

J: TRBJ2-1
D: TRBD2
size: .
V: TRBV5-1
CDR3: CASSLRLADNEQFF
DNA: TGCGCCAGCAGCTTGCGCCTAGCGGACAATGAGCAGTTCTTC

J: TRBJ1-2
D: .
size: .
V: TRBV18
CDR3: CASSPGILISGYTF
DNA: TGTGCCAGCTCACCGGGGATTCTTATATCTGGCTACACCTTC

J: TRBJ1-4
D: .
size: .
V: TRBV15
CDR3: CATSRDPGTTNEKLFF
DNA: TGTGCCACCAGCAGAGATCCGGGTACAACTAATGAAAAACTGTTTTTT

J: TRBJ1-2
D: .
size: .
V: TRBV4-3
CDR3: CASSRDNYGYTF
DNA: TGCGCCAGCAGCCGAGACAACTATGGCTACACCTTC